A selection of T cell receptor beta chains follows, all from one sample in a study of T-cell reconstitution after alpha-beta-depleted transplantation in children. MiXCR, applied by TCRdb to the PCR reads, yields one record per CDR3 protein. The repertoire has some 600,000 distinct CDR3 sequences, 10% to 15% of them found once; the top ten carry 2.2%. The specimen was PBMCs, mostly from graft donor cells, collected 360 days after TCRalphabeta/CD19-depleted stem cell transplant. The receptors derive from a male patient between 5 and 17 years old who had a stem cell transplant for acute myeloid leukemia, so the T cells may come from the graft donor. CDR3s include the opening cysteine and the closing phenylalanine or tryptophan. A D gene is named only where the DNA matches it firmly. Expanded clones get a size class; other rows say once, few or many, or leave the size out.

>-|TRBV5-1|-|TRBJ2-3
TGCGCCAGCAGCTGGCTAGGCACGATTGGCGGCCTGGGGTCCACAGATACGCAGTATTTT
CASSWLGTIGGLGSTDTQYF
>many|TRBV11-2|-|TRBJ1-1
TGTGCCAGCAGCCAGGGACACGGTGAAGCTTTCTTT
CASSQGHGEAFF
>-|TRBV7-6|TRBD2|TRBJ2-3
TGTGCCAGCAGCCCCCAGTGGGCGGGAGGGGTGGATACGCAGTATTTT
CASSPQWAGGVDTQYF
>-|TRBV29-1|TRBD1|TRBJ2-2
TGCAGCGTTCGAGGGGGCGCGGACACCGGGGAGCTGTTTTTT
CSVRGGADTGELFF
>-|TRBV4-3|TRBD1|TRBJ2-7
TGCGCCAGCAGCCAAGAAGCAGGGGGATACGAGCAGTACTTC
CASSQEAGGYEQYF
>-|TRBV6-2/TRBV6-3|TRBD2|TRBJ2-1
TGTGCCAGCAGTTACAACCCCTCCACACTGGCGGGAGGGCCGTATGAGCAGTTCTTC
CASSYNPSTLAGGPYEQFF
>few|TRBV29-1|-|TRBJ2-3
TGCAGCGTTGGAAACAGGTTCACAGATACGCAGTATTTT
CSVGNRFTDTQYF
>-|TRBV29-1|-|TRBJ1-4
TGCAGCGTTGAAGATCCGGGGGGTGAAAAACTGTTTTTT
CSVEDPGGEKLFF
>many|TRBV12-3/TRBV12-4|TRBD2|TRBJ2-3
TGTGCCAGCAGTCCCCGGACTAGCGGGAGAGCAGATACGCAGTATTTT
CASSPRTSGRADTQYF
>few|TRBV4-2|-|TRBJ1-2
TGTGCCAGCAGCCAAGATGAGGGGGTCTATGGCTACACCTTC
CASSQDEGVYGYTF
>many|TRBV28|-|TRBJ2-7
TGTGCCAGCAGTTTACCCCGTGGTGGGGACCTGAAGTACTTC
CASSLPRGGDLKYF
>-|TRBV11-2|TRBD2|TRBJ2-7
TGTGCCAGCAGCTCGCCGGGACTAGCGGGAGGGCGACACGAGCAGTACTTC
CASSSPGLAGGRHEQYF
>-|TRBV4-3|TRBD2|TRBJ2-5
TGCGCCAGCAGCCAAGATGGCGGGAGGGAGACCCAGTACTTC
CASSQDGGRETQYF
>few|TRBV7-3|TRBD2|TRBJ2-7
TGTGCCAGCAGCTTAATGAGCGGGCTAGCGGGAAAAACAGGTTACGAGCAGTACTTC
CASSLMSGLAGKTGYEQYF
>-|TRBV28|-|TRBJ2-7
TGTGCCAGCAGTTTCGTCCCGGAAGATTGGGAGCAGTACTTC
CASSFVPEDWEQYF
>few|TRBV7-2|TRBD2|TRBJ2-1
TGTGCCAGCAGCTTAGTGGGACTAGTCTCCTACAATGAGCAGTTCTTC
CASSLVGLVSYNEQFF
>many|TRBV20-1|TRBD2|TRBJ2-1
TGCAGTGCTAATCGGGCTAGCGGGAGGAACAATGAGCAGTTCTTC
CSANRASGRNNEQFF
>-|TRBV29-1|-|TRBJ2-4
TGCAGCGTTGAAGCTCAGGGCATTCAGTACTTC
CSVEAQGIQYF
>many|TRBV28|-|TRBJ2-4
TGTGCCAGCAGGGGATCCGGGGGATGGAACATTCAGTACTTC
CASRGSGGWNIQYF
>many|TRBV29-1|-|TRBJ2-3
TGCAGCGTCGCGGGACGAAACACAGATACGCAGTATTTT
CSVAGRNTDTQYF
>few|TRBV7-2|-|TRBJ2-4
TGTGCCAGCAGCCCCAGGTCGGGCGAAGCCAAAAACATTCAGTACTTC
CASSPRSGEAKNIQYF
>few|TRBV6-5|TRBD2|TRBJ2-2
TGTGCCAGCAGTTACTCAGGACTAGCGGGAGTCACCGGGGAGCTGTTTTTT
CASSYSGLAGVTGELFF
>few|TRBV7-4|-|TRBJ1-1
TGTGCCAGCAGCTTAGGGGTGGTCTCAGAAGCTTTCTTT
CASSLGVVSEAFF
>many|TRBV29-1|TRBD2|TRBJ2-1
TGCAGCGTTGAAGAAATAGCGGGAGGGGGTTACAATGAGCAGTTCTTC
CSVEEIAGGGYNEQFF
>few|TRBV6-6|-|TRBJ2-7
TGTGCCAGCAGTTACGGTAGAGACAGGGAGCAGTACTTC
CASSYGRDREQYF
>-|TRBV20-1|-|TRBJ2-7
TGCAGTGCTAGTCAGGCAACCTACGAGCAGTACTTC
CSASQATYEQYF
>few|TRBV6-2/TRBV6-3|-|TRBJ1-2
TGTGCCAGCAGGGGAGACATGGATTATGGCTACACCTTC
CASRGDMDYGYTF
>-|TRBV19|-|TRBJ2-1
TGTGCCAGTACCGCCCTCAGGGGCAACTACATTGAGCAGTTCTTC
CASTALRGNYIEQFF
>-|TRBV13|-|TRBJ2-1
TGTGCCAGCAGCTTCTGGGTATGGGCGGATAGCTACAATGAGCAGTTCTTC
CASSFWVWADSYNEQFF
>-|TRBV6-5|-|TRBJ2-5
TGTGCCAGCAGTTACTCGTCCTTTCTGGCAGGGCTCCAAGAGACCCAGTACTTC
CASSYSSFLAGLQETQYF
>many|TRBV10-3|TRBD2|TRBJ2-1
TGTGCCATCAGTGAGTCGTGGGAGGGTTGGAATGAGCAGTTCTTC
CAISESWEGWNEQFF
>-|TRBV7-3|-|TRBJ2-1
TGTGCCAGCAGCCCACAACAGGGCCCTCTCTACAATGAGCAGTTCTTC
CASSPQQGPLYNEQFF
>few|TRBV15|TRBD2|TRBJ2-7
TGTGCCACCAGCAGAGGGGACTATTCCTACGAGCAGTACTTC
CATSRGDYSYEQYF
>many|TRBV12-3/TRBV12-4|-|TRBJ2-3
TGTGCCAGCAGCCCTTCAGGGCAGGGGTCTGGCACAGATACGCAGTATTTT
CASSPSGQGSGTDTQYF
>few|TRBV20-1|TRBD1|TRBJ1-2
TGCAGTGCAAGGACCGGGACAGCTCCAGATGGCTACACCTTC
CSARTGTAPDGYTF
>few|TRBV9|-|TRBJ1-2
TGTGCCAGCAGCGTAGCCCGGGACGGTGTCTATGGCTACACCTTC
CASSVARDGVYGYTF
>few|TRBV2|TRBD2|TRBJ2-7
TGTGCCAGCATTACTAGCGGGAGAATTAGGGACGAGCAGTACTTC
CASITSGRIRDEQYF
>-|TRBV20-1|-|TRBJ1-5
TGCAGTGGGGAGGGGGGCAGCGGGTTAAGCAATCAGCCCCAGCATTTT
CSGEGGSGLSNQPQHF
>-|TRBV3-1|-|TRBJ2-1
TGTGCCAGCTGCCAAGATTCCCTATGGGAGGATGAGCAGTTCTTC
CASCQDSLWEDEQFF
>-|TRBV12-3/TRBV12-4|-|TRBJ1-1
TGTGCCAGCAGTCCCGGGGACCGCCATGAAGCTTTCTTT
CASSPGDRHEAFF
>-|TRBV4-2|TRBD2|TRBJ2-5
TGTGCCAGCAGCCAAGCGGTCCCTAGCGGGAGTGGGACCCAGTACTTC
CASSQAVPSGSGTQYF
>-|TRBV29-1|TRBD1|TRBJ2-7
TGCAGCACGCCGGGACAGGGGTCCTACGAGCAGTACTTC
CSTPGQGSYEQYF
>many|TRBV29-1|-|TRBJ2-4
TGCAGCGTTCTGAGGACCTGGGGAAACATTCAGTACTTC
CSVLRTWGNIQYF
>many|TRBV20-1|TRBD2|TRBJ2-5
TGCAGTGCTAGAGATCTGCGGGAGGGCCAAGAGACCCAGTACTTC
CSARDLREGQETQYF
>few|TRBV5-4|-|TRBJ2-5
TGTGCCAGCAGCCCAGAATCGCTGGAGACCCAGTACTTC
CASSPESLETQYF
>few|TRBV7-9|TRBD1|TRBJ2-5
TGTGCCAGCAGCACCTATCTACTTACAGGGGTGGGAGAGACCCAGTACTTC
CASSTYLLTGVGETQYF
>-|TRBV7-9|-|TRBJ1-4
TGTGCCAGCAGCTTCAGCCCGTCGCGGGGGGAAAAACTGTTTTTT
CASSFSPSRGEKLFF
>many|TRBV5-1|TRBD2|TRBJ2-2
TGCGCCAGCAGCTTGGCCGGTAGCGGGAGTCTGTCCGGGGAGCTGTTTTTT
CASSLAGSGSLSGELFF
>many|TRBV9|-|TRBJ1-5
TGTGCCAGCAGCCAGGGCAATCAGCCCCAGCATTTT
CASSQGNQPQHF
>few|TRBV5-6|-|TRBJ2-1
TGTGCCAGCAAACATAGAGGAGTAATAGATGAGCAGTTCTTC
CASKHRGVIDEQFF
>few|TRBV7-6|TRBD2|TRBJ2-1
TGTGCCAGCAGCTTAGAATTCCTAGCGGGACTAAATGAGCAGTTCTTC
CASSLEFLAGLNEQFF
>-|TRBV29-1|-|TRBJ1-5
TGCAGCGTAGGAGACAGCTTTAGCAATCAGCCCCAGCATTTT
CSVGDSFSNQPQHF
>-|TRBV5-1|TRBD1|TRBJ1-2
TGCGCCAGCAGGGACAGGGAGAGGCATGGCTACACCTTC
CASRDRERHGYTF
>few|TRBV30|-|TRBJ2-1
TGTGCCTGGGAGGGGGGGAGGGGCTCCTACAATGAGCAGTTCTTC
CAWEGGRGSYNEQFF
>-|TRBV30|-|TRBJ2-7
TGTGCCTGGAGTGACAGAGGACGATCTTACGAGCAGTACTTC
CAWSDRGRSYEQYF
>few|TRBV2|TRBD2|TRBJ2-3
TGTGCCAGCAGTGAAGTGCGAGGACTAGCTACAGATACGCAGTATTTT
CASSEVRGLATDTQYF
>few|TRBV4-3|-|TRBJ2-1
TGCGCCAGCAGCCTTCGTGTAGCCACCTACAATGAGCAGTTCTTC
CASSLRVATYNEQFF
>-|TRBV28|-|TRBJ1-5
TGTGCCAGCAGTTTCGTGACACAGGGAGCCCAGCATTTT
CASSFVTQGAQHF